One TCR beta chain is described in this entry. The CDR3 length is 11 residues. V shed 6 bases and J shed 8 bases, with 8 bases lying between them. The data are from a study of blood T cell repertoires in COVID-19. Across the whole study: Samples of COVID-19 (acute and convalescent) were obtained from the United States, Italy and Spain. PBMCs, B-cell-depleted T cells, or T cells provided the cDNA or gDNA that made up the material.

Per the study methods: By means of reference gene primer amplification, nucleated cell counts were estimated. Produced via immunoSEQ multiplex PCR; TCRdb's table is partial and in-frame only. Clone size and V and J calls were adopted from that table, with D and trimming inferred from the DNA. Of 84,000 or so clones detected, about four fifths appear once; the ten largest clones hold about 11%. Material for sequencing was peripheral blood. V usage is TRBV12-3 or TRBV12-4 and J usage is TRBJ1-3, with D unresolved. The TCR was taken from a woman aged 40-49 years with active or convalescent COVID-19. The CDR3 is CASRERDTIYF. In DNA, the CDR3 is TGTGCCAGCAGGGAGAGGGACACCATATATTTT.